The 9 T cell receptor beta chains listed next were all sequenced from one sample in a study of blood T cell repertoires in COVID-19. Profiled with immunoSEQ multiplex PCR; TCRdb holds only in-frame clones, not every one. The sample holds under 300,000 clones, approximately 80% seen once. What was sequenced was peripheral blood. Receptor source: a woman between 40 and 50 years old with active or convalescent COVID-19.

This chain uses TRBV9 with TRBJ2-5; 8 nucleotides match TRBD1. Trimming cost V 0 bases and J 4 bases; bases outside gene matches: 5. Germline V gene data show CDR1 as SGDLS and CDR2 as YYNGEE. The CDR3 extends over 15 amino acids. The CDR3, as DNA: TGTGCCAGCAGCGTAGACGGAACAGGGGGAGAGACCCAGTACTTC. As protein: CASSVDGTGGETQYF.

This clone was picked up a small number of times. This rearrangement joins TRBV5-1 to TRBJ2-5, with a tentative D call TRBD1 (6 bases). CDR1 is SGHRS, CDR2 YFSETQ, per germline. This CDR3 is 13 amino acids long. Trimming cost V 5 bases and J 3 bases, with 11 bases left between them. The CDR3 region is CASSQGTKETQYF. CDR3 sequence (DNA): TGCGCCAGCAGTCAGGGGACAAAAGAGACCCAGTACTTC. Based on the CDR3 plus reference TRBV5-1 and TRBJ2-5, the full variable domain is KAGVTQTPRYLIKTRGQQVTLSCSPISGHRSVSWYQQTPGQGLQFLFEYFSETQRNKGNFPGRFSGRQFSNSRSEMNVSTLELGDSALYLCASSQGTKETQYFGPGTRLLVL.

The CDR3 reads CASSEYRGRTEAFF. The CDR3 nucleotides are TGTGCCAGCAGCGAATACAGGGGGCGGACTGAAGCTTTCTTT. V gene TRBV14 combines with J gene TRBJ1-1, with 9 positions matching TRBD1. CDR3 length equals 14 residues. The V gene end was trimmed by 5 bases and the J gene end by 5 bases; junction bases not matched to a gene: 6. Germline CDR1 reads SGHDN; CDR2 reads FVKESK.

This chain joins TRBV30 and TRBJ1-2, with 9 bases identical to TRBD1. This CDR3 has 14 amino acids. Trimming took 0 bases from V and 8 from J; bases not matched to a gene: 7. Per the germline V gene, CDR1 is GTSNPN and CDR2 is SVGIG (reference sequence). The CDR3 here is CAWSVLRDRDGYTF. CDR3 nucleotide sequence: TGTGCCTGGAGTGTACTCCGGGACAGGGACGGCTACACCTTC. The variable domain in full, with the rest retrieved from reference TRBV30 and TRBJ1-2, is SQTIHQWPATLVQPVGSPLSLECTVEGTSNPNLYWYRQAAGRGLQLLFYSVGIGQISSEVPQNLSASRPQDRQFILSSKKLLLSDSGFYLCAWSVLRDRDGYTFGSGTRLTVV.

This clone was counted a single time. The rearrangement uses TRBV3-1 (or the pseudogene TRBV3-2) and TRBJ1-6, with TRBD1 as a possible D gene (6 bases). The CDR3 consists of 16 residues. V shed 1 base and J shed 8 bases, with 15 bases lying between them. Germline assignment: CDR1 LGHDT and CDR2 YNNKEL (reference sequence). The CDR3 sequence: CASSQGVQGVHSPLHF. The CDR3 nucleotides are TGTGCCAGCAGCCAAGGGGTACAGGGAGTGCATTCACCCCTCCACTTT.

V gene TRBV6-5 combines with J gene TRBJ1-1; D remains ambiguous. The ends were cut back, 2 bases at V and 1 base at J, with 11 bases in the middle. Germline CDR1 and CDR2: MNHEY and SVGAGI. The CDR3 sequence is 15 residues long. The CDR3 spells CASSYEYSGNTEAFF. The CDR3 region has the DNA TGTGCCAGCAGTTACGAGTATTCCGGGAACACTGAAGCTTTCTTT.

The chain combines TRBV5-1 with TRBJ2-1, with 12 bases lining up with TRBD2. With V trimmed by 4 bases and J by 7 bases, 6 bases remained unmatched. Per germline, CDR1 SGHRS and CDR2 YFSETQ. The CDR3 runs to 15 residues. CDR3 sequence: CASSIGLAGRNEQFF. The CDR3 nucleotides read TGCGCCAGCAGCATAGGACTAGCGGGGAGGAATGAGCAGTTCTTC. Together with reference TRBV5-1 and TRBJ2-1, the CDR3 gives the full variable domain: KAGVTQTPRYLIKTRGQQVTLSCSPISGHRSVSWYQQTPGQGLQFLFEYFSETQRNKGNFPGRFSGRQFSNSRSEMNVSTLELGDSALYLCASSIGLAGRNEQFFGPGTRLTVL.

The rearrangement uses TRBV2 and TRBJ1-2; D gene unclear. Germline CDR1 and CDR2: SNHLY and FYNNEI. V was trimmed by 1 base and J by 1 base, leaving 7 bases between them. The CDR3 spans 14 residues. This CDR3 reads CASSEVRGNYGYTF. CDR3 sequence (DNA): TGTGCCAGCAGTGAAGTACGGGGTAACTATGGCTACACCTTC.

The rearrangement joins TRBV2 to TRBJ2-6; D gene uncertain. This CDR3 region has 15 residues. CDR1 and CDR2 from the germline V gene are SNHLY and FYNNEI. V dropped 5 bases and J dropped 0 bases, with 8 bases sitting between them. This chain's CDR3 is CASSMLSSGANVLTF. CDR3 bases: TGTGCCAGCAGTATGCTCAGCTCTGGGGCCAACGTCCTGACTTTC.